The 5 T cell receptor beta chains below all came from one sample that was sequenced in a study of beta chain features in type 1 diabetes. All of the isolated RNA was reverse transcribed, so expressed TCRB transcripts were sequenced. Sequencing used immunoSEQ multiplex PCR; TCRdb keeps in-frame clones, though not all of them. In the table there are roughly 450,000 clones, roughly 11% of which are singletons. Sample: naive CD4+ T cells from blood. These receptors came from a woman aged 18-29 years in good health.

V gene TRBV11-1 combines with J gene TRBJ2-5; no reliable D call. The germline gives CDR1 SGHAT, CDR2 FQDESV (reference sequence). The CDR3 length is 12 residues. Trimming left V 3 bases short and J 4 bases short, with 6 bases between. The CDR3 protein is CASSFDVETQYF. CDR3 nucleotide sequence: TGTGCCAGCAGCTTTGATGTAGAGACCCAGTACTTC.

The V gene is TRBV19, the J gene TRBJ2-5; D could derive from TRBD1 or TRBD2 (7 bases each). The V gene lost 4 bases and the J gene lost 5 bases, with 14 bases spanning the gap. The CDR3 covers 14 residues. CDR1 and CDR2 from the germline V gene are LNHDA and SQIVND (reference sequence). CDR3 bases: TGTGCCAGTAGTAGATACAGGGGAGGGGAGACCCAGTACTTC. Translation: CASSRYRGGETQYF.

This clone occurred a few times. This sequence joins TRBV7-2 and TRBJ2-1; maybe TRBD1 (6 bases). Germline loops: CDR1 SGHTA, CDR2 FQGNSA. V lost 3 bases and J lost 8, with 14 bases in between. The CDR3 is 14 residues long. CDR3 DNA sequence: TGTGCCAGCAGCTTCATAACAGGGTACGATGAGCAGTTCTTC. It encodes CASSFITGYDEQFF.

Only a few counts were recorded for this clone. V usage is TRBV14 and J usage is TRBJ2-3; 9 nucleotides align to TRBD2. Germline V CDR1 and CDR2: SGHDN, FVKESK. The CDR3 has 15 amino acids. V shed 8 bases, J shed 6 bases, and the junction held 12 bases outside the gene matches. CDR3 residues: CASAVAGARLDTQYF. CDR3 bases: TGTGCCAGCGCCGTAGCGGGAGCCCGGTTGGATACGCAGTATTTT.

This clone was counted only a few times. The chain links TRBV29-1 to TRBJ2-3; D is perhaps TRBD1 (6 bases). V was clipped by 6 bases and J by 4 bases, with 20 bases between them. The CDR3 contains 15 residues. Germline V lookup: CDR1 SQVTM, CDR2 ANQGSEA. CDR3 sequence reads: CSVEPGQILADTQYF. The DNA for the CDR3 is TGCAGCGTCGAGCCGGGACAAATTTTAGCAGATACGCAGTATTTT.